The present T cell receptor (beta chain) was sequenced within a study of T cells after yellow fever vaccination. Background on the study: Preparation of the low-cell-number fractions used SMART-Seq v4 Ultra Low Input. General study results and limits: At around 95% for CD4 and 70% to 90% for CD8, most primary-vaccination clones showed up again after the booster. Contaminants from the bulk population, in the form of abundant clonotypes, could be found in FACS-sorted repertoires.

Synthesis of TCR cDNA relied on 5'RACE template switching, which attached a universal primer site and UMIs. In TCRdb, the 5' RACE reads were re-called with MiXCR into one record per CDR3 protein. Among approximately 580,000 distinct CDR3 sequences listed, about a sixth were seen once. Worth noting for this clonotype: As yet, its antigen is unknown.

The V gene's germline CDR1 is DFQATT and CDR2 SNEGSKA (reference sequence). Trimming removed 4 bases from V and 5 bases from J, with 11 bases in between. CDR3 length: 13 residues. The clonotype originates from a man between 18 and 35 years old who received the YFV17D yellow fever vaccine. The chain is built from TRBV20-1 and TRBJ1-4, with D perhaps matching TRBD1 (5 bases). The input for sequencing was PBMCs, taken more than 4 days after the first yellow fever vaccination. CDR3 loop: CSAMDTQNEKLFF. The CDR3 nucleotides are TGCAGTGCTATGGACACTCAGAATGAAAAACTGTTTTTT.